This T cell receptor beta chain originates from a study of blood T cells in healthy people across ages. Study-wide background: For every two T cells, template switching captured about one barcoded beta molecule. Regarding the study as a whole: Long-lived and aged donors differed, with more naive CD4+ cells and higher diversity in the long-lived.

Combining a sample-barcoded 5' primer with a J-beta primer mix, a second PCR ran for about 7 to 11 cycles. Via MiXCR, TCRdb re-called the 5' RACE reads, giving one row per CDR3 protein. The sample holds approximately 900,000 distinct CDR3 sequences, approximately 32% seen once. On this clonotype: The antigen remains unidentified.

The V end was cut by 4 bases, the J end by 2 bases, with 12 bases between. CDR1 and CDR2 (germline): ENHRY, SYGVKD. The CDR3 loop spans 14 amino acids. These data were also reused for a study on T cells of mothers and their children.

Sequencing used blood. The V gene is TRBV10-3, the J gene TRBJ2-7; perhaps D is TRBD1 or TRBD2 (5 bases each). The clonotype originates from a woman between 35 and 50 years old in good health. CDR3 DNA: TGTGCCATCAGTGCTGGGGACGGAGCCTACGAGCAGTACTTC. It yields the protein CAISAGDGAYEQYF.